This is a list of T cell receptor beta chains from one sample in a study of vaccination effects on CD4 cells after COVID-19. Sequencing used immunoSEQ multiplex PCR; TCRdb keeps in-frame clones, though not all of them. Of approximately 47,000 clones detected, about 70% appear once; the ten largest clones hold approximately 10%. No antigen has been assigned to these receptors. The source material was CD4+ T cells from PBMCs cultured without peptide, sampled before COVID-19 vaccination. Receptor source: a human donor who had a prior SARS-CoV-2 infection. Both conserved end residues are part of each CDR3. Each record gives: J gene, V gene, clone size, CDR3 length, D gene, CDR3 DNA, CDR3 protein. A D gene is named only where the DNA matches it firmly. Some rows mark clone size as missing; the rest say once, few, many or name a class of expanded clone.

j_gene: TRBJ1-1; v_gene: TRBV5-6; abundance: -; len: 14; d_gene: -; CDR3nt: TGTGCCAGCAGCTTGTACGGGGCGAACACTGAAGCTTTCTTT; CDR3aa: CASSLYGANTEAFF
j_gene: TRBJ2-3; v_gene: TRBV30; abundance: -; len: 16; d_gene: TRBD2; CDR3nt: TGTGCCTGGAGTGTGGGAGCGGGGGGGATCACAGATACGCAGTATTTT; CDR3aa: CAWSVGAGGITDTQYF
j_gene: TRBJ1-4; v_gene: TRBV4-3; abundance: -; len: 16; d_gene: -; CDR3nt: TGCGCCAGCAGCCGGGCAGGGGCGTCCCTTAATGAAAAACTGTTTTTT; CDR3aa: CASSRAGASLNEKLFF
j_gene: TRBJ2-2; v_gene: TRBV5-1; abundance: once; len: 16; d_gene: -; CDR3nt: TGCGCCAGCTCCCCAGAGGCCTACACGAACACCGGGGAGCTGTTTTTT; CDR3aa: CASSPEAYTNTGELFF
j_gene: TRBJ2-3; v_gene: TRBV9; abundance: -; len: 17; d_gene: TRBD2; CDR3nt: TGTGCCAGCAGCAGACGACGACTAGCGGGGGGAGGAGATACGCAGTATTTT; CDR3aa: CASSRRRLAGGGDTQYF
j_gene: TRBJ2-1; v_gene: TRBV5-6; abundance: -; len: 18; d_gene: TRBD2; CDR3nt: TGTGCCAGCAGCTTACGACTAGCGGGGAGATCCTCCTACAATGAGCAGTTCTTC; CDR3aa: CASSLRLAGRSSYNEQFF
j_gene: TRBJ1-2; v_gene: TRBV6-5; abundance: -; len: 16; d_gene: TRBD1; CDR3nt: TGTGCCAGCAGTTACCTTAGGACAGGGGGCAGTTATGGCTACACCTTC; CDR3aa: CASSYLRTGGSYGYTF
j_gene: TRBJ2-1; v_gene: TRBV7-2; abundance: few; len: 14; d_gene: TRBD2; CDR3nt: TGTGCCTCAAGCGGGGGCCTCTTTAGGAATGAGCAGTTCTTC; CDR3aa: CASSGGLFRNEQFF
j_gene: TRBJ1-6; v_gene: TRBV5-1; abundance: few; len: 12; d_gene: -; CDR3nt: TGCGCCAGCAGCTTGGAGAATTCACCCCTCCACTTT; CDR3aa: CASSLENSPLHF
j_gene: TRBJ2-1; v_gene: TRBV29-1; abundance: -; len: 13; d_gene: TRBD1; CDR3nt: TGCAGCGGGGGACAGCACTCCTACAATGAGCAGTTCTTC; CDR3aa: CSGGQHSYNEQFF
j_gene: TRBJ1-2; v_gene: TRBV6-5; abundance: -; len: 13; d_gene: TRBD1; CDR3nt: TGTGCCAGCACCAGAGGACAGGCCTATGGCTACACCTTC; CDR3aa: CASTRGQAYGYTF
j_gene: TRBJ1-4; v_gene: TRBV5-1; abundance: few; len: 13; d_gene: -; CDR3nt: TGCGCCAGCAGGCGGAAGGAGCATGAAAAACTGTTTTTT; CDR3aa: CASRRKEHEKLFF
j_gene: TRBJ2-3; v_gene: TRBV5-4; abundance: once; len: 15; d_gene: TRBD2; CDR3nt: TGTGCCAGCAGCTCCGGCGGTAGCGGGATGGGTACGCAGTATTTT; CDR3aa: CASSSGGSGMGTQYF
j_gene: TRBJ1-1; v_gene: TRBV2; abundance: -; len: 15; d_gene: -; CDR3nt: TGTGCCAGCAGTGAAGCGTGGCGGAGGAACACTGAAGCTTTCTTT; CDR3aa: CASSEAWRRNTEAFF
j_gene: TRBJ2-1; v_gene: TRBV3-1/TRBV3-2; abundance: -; len: 19; d_gene: -; CDR3nt: TGTGCCAGCAGCCAAGTTAATTCCTATTTCGGCGGGCGTTTCAATGAGCAGTTCTTC; CDR3aa: CASSQVNSYFGGRFNEQFF
j_gene: TRBJ2-5; v_gene: TRBV30; abundance: -; len: 15; d_gene: TRBD2; CDR3nt: TGTGCCTGGAGCCCGGGACTAGCGGAACAAGAGACCCAGTACTTC; CDR3aa: CAWSPGLAEQETQYF
j_gene: TRBJ2-7; v_gene: TRBV30; abundance: -; len: 14; d_gene: -; CDR3nt: TGTGCCTGGAGGATACCGGGACTGAGCGACGAGCAGTACTTC; CDR3aa: CAWRIPGLSDEQYF
j_gene: TRBJ1-6; v_gene: TRBV5-6; abundance: -; len: 16; d_gene: TRBD1; CDR3nt: TGTGCCAGCAGCCCCCGCACAGGGGGCAGTGATTCACCCCTCCACTTT; CDR3aa: CASSPRTGGSDSPLHF
j_gene: TRBJ1-5; v_gene: TRBV6-2/TRBV6-3; abundance: -; len: 14; d_gene: -; CDR3nt: TGTGCCAGCAGTTATAGGTCTCGGCTTCAGCCCCAGCATTTT; CDR3aa: CASSYRSRLQPQHF
j_gene: TRBJ1-2; v_gene: TRBV5-1; abundance: -; len: 15; d_gene: -; CDR3nt: TGCGCCAGCAGCACCACGGGTCCCCCAGAGGATGGCTACACCTTC; CDR3aa: CASSTTGPPEDGYTF
j_gene: TRBJ2-5; v_gene: TRBV6-5; abundance: -; len: 15; d_gene: -; CDR3nt: TGTGCCAGCAGTAGGGGGGCCAGGGGGGAAGAGACCCAGTACTTC; CDR3aa: CASSRGARGEETQYF
j_gene: TRBJ2-3; v_gene: TRBV5-1; abundance: few; len: 16; d_gene: TRBD1; CDR3nt: TGCGCCAGCAGCTCTAAAAGGGACAGGGTTACAGATACGCAGTATTTT; CDR3aa: CASSSKRDRVTDTQYF
j_gene: TRBJ1-4; v_gene: TRBV15; abundance: -; len: 14; d_gene: -; CDR3nt: TGTGCCACCAGCACAGGGACCACTAATGAAAAACTGTTTTTT; CDR3aa: CATSTGTTNEKLFF
j_gene: TRBJ2-3; v_gene: TRBV19; abundance: -; len: 16; d_gene: TRBD2; CDR3nt: TGTGCCAGTAGTCCTAGACTAGCGGGAGTCACAGATACGCAGTATTTT; CDR3aa: CASSPRLAGVTDTQYF
j_gene: TRBJ2-1; v_gene: TRBV6-5; abundance: -; len: 15; d_gene: TRBD2; CDR3nt: TGTGCCAGCAGCCTGGGACTAGCGGGTTACAATGAGCAGTTCTTC; CDR3aa: CASSLGLAGYNEQFF
j_gene: TRBJ2-1; v_gene: TRBV19; abundance: -; len: 13; d_gene: -; CDR3nt: TGTGCCAGTACGCGGACAGACTACAATGAGCAGTTCTTC; CDR3aa: CASTRTDYNEQFF
j_gene: TRBJ1-6; v_gene: TRBV30; abundance: few; len: 15; d_gene: TRBD1; CDR3nt: TGTGCCTGGAGTGACAGGGGCTCCTATAATTCACCCCTCCACTTT; CDR3aa: CAWSDRGSYNSPLHF
j_gene: TRBJ2-6; v_gene: TRBV4-1; abundance: -; len: 19; d_gene: -; CDR3nt: TGCGCCAGCAGTCCCGGCGTGTTACGCCGCGATTCTGGGGCCAACGTCCTGACTTTC; CDR3aa: CASSPGVLRRDSGANVLTF
j_gene: TRBJ2-2; v_gene: TRBV5-4; abundance: -; len: 17; d_gene: TRBD1; CDR3nt: TGTGCCAGCAGCTCCGGGGGACCGGGACAGGGGACCGGGGAGCTGTTTTTT; CDR3aa: CASSSGGPGQGTGELFF
j_gene: TRBJ2-7; v_gene: TRBV2; abundance: -; len: 12; d_gene: -; CDR3nt: TGTGCCAGCAGGGACAGAGACTACGAGCAGTACTTC; CDR3aa: CASRDRDYEQYF
j_gene: TRBJ2-5; v_gene: TRBV29-1; abundance: -; len: 13; d_gene: TRBD1; CDR3nt: TGCAGCGCCAAAGACAGGGGGAGAGAGACCCAGTACTTC; CDR3aa: CSAKDRGRETQYF
j_gene: TRBJ2-3; v_gene: TRBV15; abundance: -; len: 14; d_gene: TRBD1; CDR3nt: TGTGCCACCAGCAGTCCACCAGGGGGAGATACGCAGTATTTT; CDR3aa: CATSSPPGGDTQYF
j_gene: TRBJ2-2; v_gene: TRBV12-5; abundance: -; len: 19; d_gene: TRBD2; CDR3nt: TGTGCTAGTGGTGCCGGACCGGGACTAGCGGGGGGCGGATCCGGGGAGCTGTTTTTT; CDR3aa: CASGAGPGLAGGGSGELFF
j_gene: TRBJ1-6; v_gene: TRBV4-1; abundance: -; len: 18; d_gene: TRBD1; CDR3nt: TGCGCCAGCAGCCAAGATCTGTTACCGGGACAGGGGTCCCGTCACCTCCACTTT; CDR3aa: CASSQDLLPGQGSRHLHF
j_gene: TRBJ1-2; v_gene: TRBV5-1; abundance: -; len: 14; d_gene: -; CDR3nt: TGCGCCAGCAGCTTGGCAGGGGAAGGCTATGGCTACACCTTC; CDR3aa: CASSLAGEGYGYTF
j_gene: TRBJ2-3; v_gene: TRBV19; abundance: once; len: 18; d_gene: -; CDR3nt: TGTGCCAGTAGTTCAAATTACCGGGGTCTGGGAGTCACAGATACGCAGTATTTT; CDR3aa: CASSSNYRGLGVTDTQYF
j_gene: TRBJ1-1; v_gene: TRBV12-3/TRBV12-4; abundance: few; len: 13; d_gene: -; CDR3nt: TGTGCCAGCAGTTTAGACGGATACACTGAAGCTTTCTTT; CDR3aa: CASSLDGYTEAFF
j_gene: TRBJ1-1; v_gene: TRBV5-4; abundance: -; len: 15; d_gene: -; CDR3nt: TGTGCCAGCAGCTTGTTGCCAGGGGCGGTAACTGAAGCTTTCTTT; CDR3aa: CASSLLPGAVTEAFF
j_gene: TRBJ2-1; v_gene: TRBV18; abundance: -; len: 15; d_gene: TRBD2; CDR3nt: TGTGCCAGCTCACCCCCGGGACTAGCGGGATTTGAGCAGTTCTTC; CDR3aa: CASSPPGLAGFEQFF
j_gene: TRBJ1-1; v_gene: TRBV10-3; abundance: -; len: 15; d_gene: -; CDR3nt: TGTGCCATCAGTCCCTGGGGGAGCCAGGACACTGAAGCTTTCTTT; CDR3aa: CAISPWGSQDTEAFF
j_gene: TRBJ1-1; v_gene: TRBV10-3; abundance: -; len: 14; d_gene: -; CDR3nt: TGTGCCATCAGTGAGAACAGGGTAGATACTGAAGCTTTCTTT; CDR3aa: CAISENRVDTEAFF
j_gene: TRBJ2-5; v_gene: TRBV2; abundance: -; len: 14; d_gene: TRBD2; CDR3nt: TGTGCCAGCAGTGATGCAAGGGGAGGGGAGACCCAGTACTTC; CDR3aa: CASSDARGGETQYF
j_gene: TRBJ2-3; v_gene: TRBV4-2; abundance: -; len: 14; d_gene: -; CDR3nt: TGTGCCAGCAGCCAGAATGGGCGGGCAGATACGCAGTATTTT; CDR3aa: CASSQNGRADTQYF
j_gene: TRBJ2-1; v_gene: TRBV6-5; abundance: -; len: 13; d_gene: TRBD2; CDR3nt: TGTGCCAGCAGTATACTCGGGGGGGGTGAGCAGTTCTTC; CDR3aa: CASSILGGGEQFF
j_gene: TRBJ1-2; v_gene: TRBV5-1; abundance: -; len: 13; d_gene: -; CDR3nt: TGCGCCAGCAGCTCAGTCCCTAACTATGGCTACACCTTC; CDR3aa: CASSSVPNYGYTF
j_gene: TRBJ2-5; v_gene: TRBV11-2; abundance: -; len: 16; d_gene: -; CDR3nt: TGTGCCAGCAGCTTAGGTCGGGGAAGGTTGGGAGAGACCCAGTACTTC; CDR3aa: CASSLGRGRLGETQYF
j_gene: TRBJ1-4; v_gene: TRBV21-1; abundance: once; len: 18; d_gene: -; CDR3nt: TGTGCCAGCAGCGGGCGGGATCTTGAGGGAATCAGTAATGAAAAACTGTTTTTT; CDR3aa: CASSGRDLEGISNEKLFF
j_gene: TRBJ2-5; v_gene: TRBV2; abundance: once; len: 11; d_gene: -; CDR3nt: TGTGCCAGCGGAGGGACGGAGACCCAGTACTTC; CDR3aa: CASGGTETQYF
j_gene: TRBJ2-5; v_gene: TRBV6-5; abundance: -; len: 15; d_gene: -; CDR3nt: TGTGCCAGCAGTCGCTCCGGTTGGACTGTCCGGACCCAGTACTTC; CDR3aa: CASSRSGWTVRTQYF
j_gene: TRBJ1-2; v_gene: TRBV6-5; abundance: -; len: 13; d_gene: -; CDR3nt: TGTGCCAGCAGTCGGGGCCCGGGGTCGGGCTACACCTTC; CDR3aa: CASSRGPGSGYTF
j_gene: TRBJ1-1; v_gene: TRBV7-9; abundance: -; len: 15; d_gene: -; CDR3nt: TGTGCCAGCAGCTTAGTTTACATCCTGAACACTGAAGCTTTCTTT; CDR3aa: CASSLVYILNTEAFF
j_gene: TRBJ2-3; v_gene: TRBV30; abundance: -; len: 15; d_gene: -; CDR3nt: TGTGCCTGGAGTGTAGGCTCGGGGAGCACAGATACGCAGTATTTT; CDR3aa: CAWSVGSGSTDTQYF
j_gene: TRBJ2-3; v_gene: TRBV7-2; abundance: -; len: 14; d_gene: -; CDR3nt: TGTGCCAGCAGCTTAGGCCCCCACACAGATACGCAGTATTTT; CDR3aa: CASSLGPHTDTQYF
j_gene: TRBJ1-2; v_gene: TRBV5-6; abundance: -; len: 16; d_gene: -; CDR3nt: TGTGCCAGCAGCTCGGTCGGGGCAGGGCCCTACTATGGCTACACCTTC; CDR3aa: CASSSVGAGPYYGYTF
j_gene: TRBJ2-1; v_gene: TRBV15; abundance: -; len: 15; d_gene: -; CDR3nt: TGTGCCACCAGCATGAGGTTGAGCTCCTACAATGAGCAGTTCTTC; CDR3aa: CATSMRLSSYNEQFF